A single sample is the source of the 17 T cell receptor beta chains below, sequenced in a study of blood T cell repertoires in COVID-19. The method was immunoSEQ multiplex PCR; TCRdb's version includes in-frame clones alone and lacks a portion of them. The sample has over 200,000 clones; roughly 78% are singletons. Sequencing used peripheral blood. Receptors were obtained from a woman in her 40s with acute or convalescent COVID-19.

The chain combines TRBV10-3 with TRBJ1-5, with D tentatively TRBD1 (6 bases). The CDR3 extends over 15 amino acids. Germline values: CDR1 ENHRY, CDR2 SYGVKD. Trimming removed 3 bases from V and 4 bases from J, with 13 bases in between. The CDR3: CAISDGGRGNQPQHF. The CDR3 region has the DNA TGTGCCATCAGTGATGGGGGAAGGGGGAATCAGCCCCAGCATTTT.

DNA for the CDR3: TGTGCCAGTCGGACTAGCGGGGGGGCCGCAGATACGCAGTATTTT. Protein product: CASRTSGGAADTQYF. V and J are TRBV7-8 and TRBJ2-3, with 15 bases aligning to TRBD2. The CDR3 is 15 amino acids. CDR1 is SGHVS, CDR2 FQNEAQ, per germline. The V segment lost 9 bases and the J segment 4 bases; nucleotides outside the gene matches: 5.

The rearrangement links TRBV21-1 to TRBJ2-3; the tabulated D call, TRBD2, remains unverified against the DNA. TRBV21-1 is termed a pseudogene. The CDR3 covers 16 residues. DNA of the CDR3: TGTGCCAGCAGCAAAGAAACGCGAACGCTACCTCATACGCAGTATTTT. The encoded protein is CASSKETRTLPHTQYF.

The chain carries TRBV19 and TRBJ1-2, with D perhaps matching TRBD1 (6 bases). CDR1 is LNHDA, CDR2 SQIVND, per germline (reference sequence). The CDR3 has 14 residues. V was cut by 7 bases and J by 1 base, with 13 bases left in between. The CDR3 DNA follows: TGTGCCAGTAACGGGACAAACCTTAACTATGGCTACACCTTC. Protein sequence: CASNGTNLNYGYTF.

The chain employs TRBV10-2 and TRBJ1-3; D is undetermined. V lost 4 bases to trimming and J lost 3 bases, with 7 bases between them. The CDR3 is 13 amino acids. Germline V CDR1 and CDR2: WSHSY, SAAADI. CDR3 DNA sequence: TGCGCCAGCAGTGGAGTCGGTGGAAACACCATATATTTT. It specifies CASSGVGGNTIYF.

This chain uses TRBV3-1 (or the pseudogene TRBV3-2) with TRBJ1-2; tentatively, D is TRBD1 (5 bases). This CDR3 contains 13 residues. Trimming removed 4 bases at V and 6 bases at J, with 12 bases between. Looked up from germline, CDR1 is LGHDT and CDR2 is YNNKEL (reference sequence). CDR3 sequence reads: CASSPRVSNGYTF. The CDR3 DNA reads as TGTGCCAGCAGCCCCAGGGTTAGTAATGGCTACACCTTC.

This sequence joins TRBV12-3 or TRBV12-4 and TRBJ1-1; a possible D gene is TRBD1 (5 bases). Trimming pared 8 bases from V and 5 bases from J, leaving 15 bases between. The CDR3 has 13 amino acids. The CDR3 nucleotides are TGTGCCAGCCGGGGGGATTATTGGACTGAAGCTTTCTTT. Translating it yields CASRGDYWTEAFF.

The V call is TRBV11-3, the J call TRBJ2-1; TRBD2 agrees at 7 bases. The V segment lost 2 bases and the J segment 7 bases; nucleotides outside the gene matches: 8. This CDR3 region has 15 residues. CDR1 and CDR2 (germline): SGHNT, YENEEA. The CDR3 reads CASSLSLSRENEQFF. The CDR3 bases are TGTGCCAGCAGCTTATCCCTCTCGCGGGAGAATGAGCAGTTCTTC.

The chain has TRBV28 and TRBJ1-2, with D maybe TRBD1 (6 bases). The CDR3 has 14 residues. V lost 5 bases and J lost 4, with 14 bases in between. Germline lookup yields CDR1 MDHEN and CDR2 SYDVKM. DNA for the CDR3: TGTGCCAGCAGTCCTACAGGGATGGTCTATGGCTACACCTTC. It codes for CASSPTGMVYGYTF.

This chain joins TRBV4-1 and TRBJ2-1; D possibly corresponds to TRBD1 (6 bases). V was pared by 1 base and J by 6 bases, with 10 bases between. The germline CDR1 and CDR2 sequences are MGHRA and YSYEKL. The CDR3 loop spans 14 amino acids. The CDR3 reads CASSQVGGSNEQFF. CDR3 bases: TGCGCCAGCAGCCAAGTAGGGGGTTCCAATGAGCAGTTCTTC.

This chain uses TRBV27 with TRBJ2-1; TRBD2 aligns across 9 bases. J lost 10 bases, V lost 6 bases, and 13 bases had no gene match. This CDR3 spans 15 amino acids. The V gene's germline CDR1 is MNHEY and CDR2 SMNVEV (reference sequence). CDR3 in DNA: TGTGCCAGCAGCGTTACCCTTAGCGGGGGCGGAGAGCAGTTCTTC. Translating it yields CASSVTLSGGGEQFF.

This sequence joins TRBV11-2 and TRBJ2-5, with 10 bases aligning to TRBD2. Germline V gene sequence: CDR1 SGHAT, CDR2 FQNNGV. This CDR3 comprises 18 residues. Germline trimming cut 0 bases from V and 4 bases from J; bases unmatched to any gene: 11. The CDR3 DNA follows: TGTGCCAGCAGCTTAGATACCCAAGGGGTAGCGGGAGGAGAGACCCAGTACTTC. It translates to CASSLDTQGVAGGETQYF.

This sequence joins TRBV7-9 and TRBJ2-7, with a weak D call TRBD1 (5 bases). V was clipped by 0 bases and J by 3 bases, with 9 bases between them. This CDR3 is built from 14 residues. Germline V gene data show CDR1 as SEHNR and CDR2 as FQNEAQ (reference sequence). As DNA, the CDR3 is TGTGCCAGCAGCTTAGCAGGGGTCGACTACGAGCAGTACTTC. It specifies CASSLAGVDYEQYF.

The chain has TRBV5-1 and TRBJ2-7; TRBD2 matches 8 bases. The CDR3 is made up of 15 amino acids. Germline V gene data show CDR1 as SGHRS and CDR2 as YFSETQ. The ends lost 0 bases at V and 4 bases at J; junction bases unmatched: 6. CDR3 in DNA: TGCGCCAGCAGCTTGGAATCGGGGGGGAGGTACGAGCAGTACTTC. Amino acid sequence: CASSLESGGRYEQYF. Combining the CDR3 with reference TRBV5-1 and TRBJ2-7 gives the whole variable domain KAGVTQTPRYLIKTRGQQVTLSCSPISGHRSVSWYQQTPGQGLQFLFEYFSETQRNKGNFPGRFSGRQFSNSRSEMNVSTLELGDSALYLCASSLESGGRYEQYFGPGTRLTVT.

V and J are TRBV15 and TRBJ1-5; 12 bases are shared with TRBD1. Germline V gene sequence: CDR1 LNHNV, CDR2 YYDKDF (reference sequence). The CDR3 loop spans 15 amino acids. The J segment lost 7 bases and the V segment lost 6 bases, leaving 7 bases of the junction unmatched. The CDR3 here is CATSEGQGAGQPQHF. CDR3 coding DNA: TGTGCCACCAGTGAGGGACAGGGGGCCGGCCAGCCCCAGCATTTT.

The V call is TRBV7-9, the J call TRBJ2-3, with 9 bases matching TRBD2. CDR1 SEHNR and CDR2 FQNEAQ come from the germline V gene (reference sequence). After removal of 7 bases from V and 0 bases from J, the junction contained 8 bases not matched to a gene. This CDR3 is built from 16 residues. CDR3 sequence reads: CASTLRTSESTDTQYF. CDR3 sequence (DNA): TGTGCCAGCACCCTCCGGACTAGCGAAAGCACAGATACGCAGTATTTT.

The chain employs TRBV6-6 and TRBJ2-7; TRBD2 might be the D (5 bases). This CDR3 is 16 amino acids long. Germline V gives CDR1 MNHNY, CDR2 SVGAGI (reference sequence). The V end lost 1 base, the J end lost 6 bases, and 19 bases lay between the germline ends. The CDR3: CASSYWSTGNVFEQYF. CDR3 nucleotide sequence: TGTGCCAGCAGTTACTGGTCTACGGGGAATGTCTTCGAGCAGTACTTC.